A single sample is the source of the 17 T cell receptor beta chains below, sequenced in a study of T cells in Graves' hyperthyroidism and ophthalmopathy. From RNA transcripts, TCR beta CDR3 regions were amplified. The primer set for the first-round RT-PCR of the TCR CDR3 was HTBI. TCRdb redid the calling of the multiplex PCR reads with MiXCR, one entry per CDR3 protein. Of roughly 660,000 distinct CDR3 sequences in the sample, 15% to 20% were seen once. The sequenced sample was blood. The receptor set was obtained from a man in his fifties with Graves' hyperthyroidism.

This clonotype was seen ten or more times. The rearrangement links TRBV4-3 to TRBJ2-7; 7 bases are shared with TRBD2. Trimming took 2 bases from V and 0 from J; bases not matched to a gene: 4. This CDR3 is 15 amino acids long. Germline V gives CDR1 LGHNA, CDR2 YSLEER. The CDR3 is CASSQTAGSSYEQYF. CDR3 coding DNA: TGCGCCAGCAGCCAAACAGCGGGAAGCTCCTACGAGCAGTACTTC.

This clonotype was seen at least ten times. The chain links TRBV14 to TRBJ2-2, with 7 positions matching TRBD2. CDR1 and CDR2 from the germline V gene are SGHDN and FVKESK. The junction had 7 bases not matched to a gene; V was cut back by 2 bases and J by 7 bases. The CDR3 totals 15 residues. The CDR3 here is CASSQRRGIDGELFF. The CDR3 DNA sequence: TGTGCCAGCAGCCAAAGGCGGGGGATTGACGGGGAGCTGTTTTTT.

There are many counts of this clonotype. CDR3 region: CASSSAQWEWYEQYF. The CDR3 region has the DNA TGTGCCAGCAGCTCCGCGCAATGGGAGTGGTACGAGCAGTACTTC. The chain joins TRBV11-2 to TRBJ2-7; D may be TRBD2 (5 bases). Trimming cost V 4 bases and J 4 bases, with 17 bases left between them. Germline loops: CDR1 SGHAT, CDR2 FQNNGV. The CDR3 consists of 15 residues.

The V and J genes are TRBV5-4 and TRBJ2-1; 9 bases are a match to TRBD2. The CDR3 runs 15 residues. In germline, CDR1 is SGHNT, CDR2 YYREEE (reference sequence). V gave up 3 bases and J gave up 10 bases; unmatched junction bases: 11. CDR3 in DNA: TGTGCCAGCAGCTCGGTGGCGGGAGGGCCCCGAGAGCAGTTCTTC. Translating it yields CASSSVAGGPREQFF. The complete variable domain, with remaining parts taken from reference TRBV5-4 and TRBJ2-1, reads ETGVTQSPTHLIKTRGQQVTLRCSSQSGHNTVSWYQQALGQGPQFIFQYYREEENGRGNFPPRFSGLQFPNYSSELNVNALELDDSALYLCASSSVAGGPREQFFGPGTRLTVL.

The rearrangement uses TRBV7-9 and TRBJ1-2, with TRBD1 matching 12 bases. Germline V CDR1 and CDR2: SEHNR, FQNEAQ (reference sequence). J gave up 2 bases and V 5 bases, and 6 bases lay outside the gene matches. The CDR3 has 16 residues. DNA of the CDR3: TGTGCCAGCAGCCCGACGGGACAGGGGGCCAACTATGGCTACACCTTC. Translated, it gives CASSPTGQGANYGYTF.

The chain carries TRBV7-2 and TRBJ2-2; 9 positions agree with TRBD2. Germline CDR1 reads SGHTA; CDR2 reads FQGNSA. Unmatched junction bases numbered 5, after V lost 5 bases and J lost 1 base. This CDR3 has 16 amino acids. This chain's CDR3 is CASSPSGDLNTGELFF. In nucleotides, the CDR3 is TGTGCCAGCAGCCCTAGCGGGGACTTGAACACCGGGGAGCTGTTTTTT.

This clonotype was counted many times. V is TRBV19 and J is TRBJ2-1; no firm D call. The length of the CDR3 is 15 residues. The germline V gene has CDR1 LNHDA and CDR2 SQIVND (reference sequence). V was pared by 3 bases and J by 2 bases, with 11 bases between. CDR3 coding DNA: TGTGCCAGTAGTATCTCCGGGCCAGCCTACAATGAGCAGTTCTTC. Its translation: CASSISGPAYNEQFF.

The sample holds many counts of this clonotype. The V call is TRBV7-2, the J call TRBJ2-7; maybe TRBD1 (5 bases). This CDR3 has 14 amino acids. CDR1 is SGHTA and CDR2 is FQGNSA in the germline V gene. Deletions cut 0 bases from V and 4 bases from J, with 10 bases between. The CDR3 nucleotides are TGTGCCAGCAGCTTAGCGCCAGGGCAATACGAGCAGTACTTC. This gives the protein CASSLAPGQYEQYF.

This clonotype was seen at least ten times. The chain recombines TRBV11-2 with TRBJ1-6; TRBD1 matches 7 bases. V shed 1 base, J shed 7 bases, and the junction held 7 bases outside the gene matches. The germline CDR1 and CDR2 sequences are SGHAT and FQNNGV. The CDR3 covers 16 residues. The CDR3 region has the DNA TGTGCCAGCAGCTTAGCAGGGGGGGCCCGGAATTCACCCCTCCACTTT. This gives the protein CASSLAGGARNSPLHF.

In its sample, this clonotype was seen many times. This chain joins TRBV28 and TRBJ1-6; no clear D gene. Germline V gene data show CDR1 as MDHEN and CDR2 as SYDVKM. V dropped 2 bases and J dropped 5 bases, with 16 bases sitting between them. The CDR3 is made up of 17 amino acids. CDR3: CASSLGFGDVDNSPLHF. The CDR3 DNA is TGTGCCAGCAGTTTAGGTTTCGGGGATGTCGATAATTCACCCCTCCACTTT.

This clonotype showed up just a few times. The V call is TRBV9, the J call TRBJ2-2; 8 bases match TRBD1. V lost 4 bases to trimming and J lost 2 bases; unmatched junction nucleotides: 13. The CDR3 extends over 18 amino acids. Germline V gene lookup returns CDR1 SGDLS and CDR2 YYNGEE. CDR3 protein: CASSHGQGGNPNTGELFF. CDR3 nucleotides: TGTGCCAGCAGCCACGGACAGGGCGGAAACCCAAACACCGGGGAGCTGTTTTTT.

A word on this clonotype: At one end, the junction sequence differs from germline, possibly due to a read error. V usage is TRBV18 and J usage is TRBJ2-7; D remains unclear. Germline V gene sequence: CDR1 KGHSH, CDR2 LQKENI. The CDR3 is 13 residues long. The CDR3 nucleotides are TGTGCCCGCTCCCCTAGAGACTCCTACGAGCAGTCCTTC. This encodes CARSPRDSYEQSF.

This clonotype was observed a handful of times. The chain has TRBV5-5 and TRBJ1-6; TRBD1 agrees at 10 bases. The CDR3 contains 17 residues. Germline CDR1 reads SGHKS; CDR2 reads YYEKEE (reference sequence). V was clipped by 1 base and J by 8 bases; unmatched bases: 9. CDR3 region: CASSLFVTGGVYSPLHF. The CDR3 nucleotides read TGTGCCAGCAGCTTGTTCGTGACAGGGGGCGTTTATTCACCCCTCCACTTT.

This rearrangement joins TRBV20-1 to TRBJ1-5; D possibly corresponds to TRBD1 (5 bases). In germline, CDR1 is DFQATT, CDR2 SNEGSKA (reference sequence). The CDR3 consists of 16 residues. Between the trimmed V and J ends, which lost 4 bases and 0 bases, there was a span of 16 bases. In DNA, the CDR3 is TGCAGTGCTACTAGGACAAACCAGCTTAGCAATCAGCCCCAGCATTTT. It translates to CSATRTNQLSNQPQHF.

This clonotype appeared many times. The rearrangement links TRBV28 to TRBJ2-1; D is unclear. Trimming stripped 1 base from V and 0 bases from J, with 13 bases between. The CDR3 consists of 17 residues. Germline V gene data show CDR1 as MDHEN and CDR2 as SYDVKM. The CDR3 region has the DNA TGTGCCAGCAGTTTATTCTCAGAAAGGAACTCCTACAATGAGCAGTTCTTC. It translates to CASSLFSERNSYNEQFF.

This clonotype has a handful of counts. In DNA form, the CDR3 reads TGTGCCAGCAGCGCCAGGACTACTGGCTACAATGAGCAGTTCTTC. Its protein product is CASSARTTGYNEQFF. The chain links TRBV9 to TRBJ2-1; perhaps TRBD2 as D (6 bases). Germline V lookup: CDR1 SGDLS, CDR2 YYNGEE. The CDR3 runs 15 residues. Trimming removed 3 bases at V and 3 bases at J, with 13 bases between.

J is TRBJ1-5 and V is TRBV5-4, with 8 bases aligning to TRBD1. Germline values: CDR1 SGHNT, CDR2 YYREEE (reference sequence). The length of the CDR3 is 16 residues. Trimming at V came to 3 bases and at J to 2 bases, leaving 7 bases not matched to a gene. CDR3 in amino acids: CASSYQGARGNQPQHF. The CDR3 DNA sequence: TGTGCCAGCAGCTACCAGGGGGCGCGGGGCAATCAGCCCCAGCATTTT.